The T cell receptor (beta chain) described here comes from a study of beta chain features in type 1 diabetes. Study in general: Examination covered roughly 100,000,000 sorted cells spanning all samples.

Sequenced material consisted of expressed TCRB transcripts (all of the isolated RNA was reverse transcribed). Here immunoSEQ multiplex PCR was the method, and the copy in TCRdb shows in-frame clones only, minus some. Of about 250,000 clones in the sample, roughly 13% were seen once. A few counts support this clone. Its antigen is as yet unknown. Additional DNA sequences in this sample encode the identical CDR3. Trimming removed 4 bases from V and 2 bases from J; junction bases left unmatched: 3. The CDR3 loop spans 14 amino acids. Germline CDR1 is MDHEN and CDR2 is SYDVKM. General study points: It was among patients, rather than healthy donors, that naive, central memory and Treg TCRB repertoires appeared more similar. HLA effects on TCRB rearrangement stayed unresolved here.

The sample taken for sequencing was naive CD4+ T cells from blood. The chain carries TRBV28 and TRBJ2-7; TRBD1 aligns across 9 bases. The sequence derives from a woman aged 35 to 49 in good health. The CDR3 loop reads CASSSGQGPYEQYF. As DNA, the CDR3 is TGTGCCAGCAGTTCCGGACAGGGGCCCTACGAGCAGTACTTC.